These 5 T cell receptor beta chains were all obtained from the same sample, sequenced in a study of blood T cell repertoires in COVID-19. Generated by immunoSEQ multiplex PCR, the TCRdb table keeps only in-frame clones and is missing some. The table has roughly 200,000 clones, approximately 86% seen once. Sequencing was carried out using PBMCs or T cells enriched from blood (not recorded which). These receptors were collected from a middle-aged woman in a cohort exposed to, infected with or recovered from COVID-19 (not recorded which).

The CDR3 sequence: CASSLKAGEIWGTEAFF. The CDR3, as DNA: TGCGCCAGCAGCTTGAAAGCAGGGGAGATATGGGGCACTGAAGCTTTCTTT. The gene calls are TRBV5-1 and TRBJ1-1; possible D gene TRBD1, 6 bases. This CDR3 has 17 amino acids. V was cut by 1 base and J by 4 bases, with 20 bases left in between. The germline V gene encodes CDR1 SGHRS and CDR2 YFSETQ.

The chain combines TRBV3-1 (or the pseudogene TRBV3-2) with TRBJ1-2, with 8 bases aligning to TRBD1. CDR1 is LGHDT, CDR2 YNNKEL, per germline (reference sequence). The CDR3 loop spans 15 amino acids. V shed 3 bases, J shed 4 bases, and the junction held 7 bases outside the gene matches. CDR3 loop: CASSHSGTGLYGYTF. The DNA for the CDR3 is TGTGCCAGCAGCCATTCCGGGACAGGACTCTATGGCTACACCTTC.

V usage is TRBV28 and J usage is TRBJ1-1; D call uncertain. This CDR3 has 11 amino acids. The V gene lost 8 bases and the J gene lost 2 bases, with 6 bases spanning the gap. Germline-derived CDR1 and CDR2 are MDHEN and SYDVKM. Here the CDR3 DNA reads TGTGCCAGCGGTAGAAACACTGAAGCTTTCTTT. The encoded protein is CASGRNTEAFF.

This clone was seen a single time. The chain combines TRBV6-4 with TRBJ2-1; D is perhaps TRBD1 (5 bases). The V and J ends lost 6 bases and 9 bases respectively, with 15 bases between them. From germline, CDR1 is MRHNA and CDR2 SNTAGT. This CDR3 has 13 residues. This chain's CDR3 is CASSQTVWGEQFF. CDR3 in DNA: TGTGCCAGCAGCCAGACAGTTTGGGGTGAGCAGTTCTTC.

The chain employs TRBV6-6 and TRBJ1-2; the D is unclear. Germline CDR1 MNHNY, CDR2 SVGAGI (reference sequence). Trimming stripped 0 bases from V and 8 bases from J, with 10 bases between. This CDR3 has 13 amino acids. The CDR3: CASSYSLAGGYTF. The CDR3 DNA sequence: TGTGCCAGCAGTTACTCTCTGGCGGGGGGCTACACCTTC.